This paragraph covers one T cell receptor (beta chain) sequence. The data were obtained in a study of blood T cell repertoires in COVID-19. In the study's own analysis: Amplification from reference gene primers served as the basis for estimated nucleated cell counts. The method was immunoSEQ multiplex PCR; TCRdb's version includes in-frame clones alone and lacks a portion of them. V and J calls and clone size are given by that table; D and trimming were obtained from the DNA. This sample yields over 300,000 clones, of which about 85% are seen a single time; approximately 5% belongs to the top ten. Germline lookup yields CDR1 MNHEY and CDR2 SVGAGI. This CDR3 is 12 amino acids long. V was shortened by 6 bases and J by 6 bases, with 9 bases between the two germline ends. Participants were aged about 18 to 89 years from 20 to 30 US areas. Cohort assignment relied on participant-reported clinical history. Either two negative PCRs, clearance, or symptom resolution qualified Cohort 3 donors as recovered.

The clonotype was recovered from a young woman who had recovered from COVID-19. The gene calls are TRBV6-5 and TRBJ1-5; D unresolved. The material sequenced was PBMCs or T cells enriched from blood (not recorded which). The CDR3 protein is CASRSGSQPQHF. As DNA, the CDR3 is TGTGCCAGCAGATCCGGGTCTCAGCCCCAGCATTTT.